These 2 T cell receptor beta chains originate from one sample sequenced in a study of blood T cell repertoires in COVID-19. The table came from immunoSEQ multiplex PCR; TCRdb's copy has only in-frame clones and leaves some out. The table records hundreds of thousands of clones, about four fifths of them present only once. Source material: PBMCs or T cells enriched from blood (not recorded which). These receptors were obtained from a woman aged 40 to 50 who had recovered from COVID-19.

The chain employs TRBV24-1 and TRBJ2-5; 7 bases are a match to TRBD1. J lost 5 bases, V lost 4 bases, and 12 bases had no gene match. The CDR3 is made up of 16 amino acids. The V gene's germline CDR1 is KGHDR and CDR2 SFDVKD. The CDR3 coding sequence is TGTGCCACCAGTGAATCTACAGGGGTGAGCCAGGAGACCCAGTACTTC. The encoded protein is CATSESTGVSQETQYF.

This clone came up once. J is TRBJ2-3 and V is TRBV19; 8 bases match TRBD2. The trim removed 0 bases at V and 2 bases at J, leaving 4 bases unmatched. Germline V CDR1 and CDR2: LNHDA, SQIVND (reference sequence). The CDR3 spans 16 residues. The DNA for the CDR3 is TGTGCCAGTAGTATAGACGGTAGCGGGATCACAGATACGCAGTATTTT. It translates to CASSIDGSGITDTQYF.